A selection of T cell receptor beta chains follows, all from one sample in a study of T cells in Graves' hyperthyroidism and ophthalmopathy. Using its own MiXCR run on the multiplex PCR reads, TCRdb lists one record per CDR3 protein. The repertoire holds about 540,000 distinct CDR3 sequences, with around 46% as singletons. Sequencing input: peripheral blood or thyroid tissue (not recorded which). The receptors originated from a woman under 30 with Graves' hyperthyroidism. The CDR3 runs from the conserved cysteine through the conserved F or W. D genes are given only for firm matches. Rows give clone size only sometimes, using once, few, many, or a class for an expanded clone.

V,D,J,size,DNA,CDR3
TRBV25-1,-,TRBJ2-5,-,TGTGCCAGCAGTGCGGGCGACGCGGGAAAAGAGACCCAGTACTTC,CASSAGDAGKETQYF
TRBV29-1,-,TRBJ2-7,many,TGCAGCGTTGGGCGGAGTGGCTCCTACGAGCAGTACTTC,CSVGRSGSYEQYF
TRBV29-1,TRBD2,TRBJ2-1,-,TGCAGCGGCGCGGGAGCGGACTCCTACAATGAGCAGTTCTTC,CSGAGADSYNEQFF
TRBV7-2,-,TRBJ1-5,-,TGTGCCAGCACCGATGTACAGGGCTGGCAGCCCCAGCATTTT,CASTDVQGWQPQHF
TRBV5-1,TRBD1,TRBJ1-6,-,TGCGCCAGCAGCACGGGACAGAAAAGGGGGTCACCCCTCCACTTT,CASSTGQKRGSPLHF
TRBV2,-,TRBJ1-4,-,TGTGCCAGCAGTGATGATGAAAAACTGTTTTTT,CASSDDEKLFF
TRBV24-1,-,TRBJ1-5,many,TGTGCCACCAGTGATTTAGATGAACAGCCCCAGCATTTT,CATSDLDEQPQHF
TRBV19,-,TRBJ1-6,-,TGTGCCTGGAGTAGGAATTCACCCCTCCACTTT,CAWSRNSPLHF
TRBV7-2,-,TRBJ1-1,once,TGTGCCAGCAGCCCCCCGAGGTTTGACGGCACTGAAGCTTTCTTT,CASSPPRFDGTEAFF
TRBV7-3,-,TRBJ1-1,-,TGTGCCAGCAGCCAGGACCTCACTGAAGCTTTCTTT,CASSQDLTEAFF
TRBV29-1,-,TRBJ2-6,-,TGCAGCGTTGAAGCTCCGGACACTGGGGCCAACGTCCTGACTTTC,CSVEAPDTGANVLTF
TRBV7-9,TRBD1,TRBJ1-2,-,TGTGCCAGCAGCCCGCCGGACAGGGGGCAGGATGGCTACACCTTC,CASSPPDRGQDGYTF
TRBV7-9,-,TRBJ1-5,many,TGTGCCAGCAGCCTTAGGAGGGGGGATAGCAATCAGCCCCAGCATTTT,CASSLRRGDSNQPQHF
TRBV7-7,TRBD2,TRBJ2-5,-,TGTGCCCGACCTGGGCTAGCGGGAGGAGGAGAGACCCAGTACTTC,CARPGLAGGGETQYF
TRBV5-1,TRBD1,TRBJ1-2,few,TGCGCCAGCAGCTTCGAGGGGGCCGGAGGTAGAGGCTACACCTTC,CASSFEGAGGRGYTF
TRBV2,-,TRBJ1-6,-,TGTGCCAGCAGTCTCGACAATTATAATTCACCCCTCCACTTT,CASSLDNYNSPLHF
TRBV29-1,-,TRBJ1-2,many,TGCAGCGTCGGGACATTGACTGGGGCGGGTGGCTACACCTTC,CSVGTLTGAGGYTF
TRBV6-5,-,TRBJ2-7,-,TGTGCCATCAGTTACAGGGCGAGCTCCTACGAGCAGTACTTC,CAISYRASSYEQYF
TRBV20-1,-,TRBJ2-7,-,TGCAGTGCTAGCTTACTAGCTTCCTACGAGCAGTACTTC,CSASLLASYEQYF
TRBV29-1,-,TRBJ1-4,many,TGCAGCGTTGACGGGCCTGACGGGAAACTGTTTTTT,CSVDGPDGKLFF